This T cell receptor beta chain was profiled in a study of T cell clonality in common variable immunodeficiency (dated by TCRdb to about 2015). Standard criteria were used to diagnose CVID, namely serum IgG, IgA and/or IgM reduced below the normal range together with specific antibody deficiency. There were some 44 subjects in the CVID group (around 29 male and about 15 female), ranging in age from about 9 to 65 years, with a mean age of roughly 40. Predominantly Caucasian heritage was noted among both the CVID patients and the healthy controls. At the time of study participation, every CVID subject had been on replacement immunoglobulin therapy for at least one year. When blood was collected, none of the CVID subjects were ill or on immunomodulatory or immunosuppressive medication. From each donor, about 5 to 8.5 ml of heparinized peripheral whole blood was collected. Genomic DNA from adults with common variable immune deficiency (CVID) and from healthy adult controls was used to sequence TCRbeta CDR3 repertoires. Diluted blood was density-centrifuged over Hypaque 1077 or Ficoll-Paque to isolate peripheral blood mononuclear cells. Genomic DNA was obtained from unsorted mononuclear cells through either Qiagen column purification or a centrifugation-based method.

What the research found in general, with its limitations: CVID TCRbeta sequences reportedly showed fewer deletions and N-nucleotide insertions and lacked highly modified clones with 13 or more V deletions. CVID subjects shared fewer TCRbeta clones with each other than healthy controls did (p < 0.0001). Even though DNA input was the same, control samples had an average of approximately 82,000 unique sequences each, compared with about 30,000 in CVID samples. Increased TCRbeta clonality was found in CVID subjects compared with healthy controls (t-test p = 0.018), with the increase being most characteristic of about a third of subjects. It was noted by the authors that sequencing of the repertoires of T cell subpopulations would be needed to clarify the cause of the increased clonality in CVID. Correlations between repertoire features and clinical complications were limited by patient heterogeneity within the CVID cohort.

Points on this clone: What antigen it recognizes has not been identified. Coverage ceases 3 residues before the CDR3 finishes, and the germline J gene fills in the end.

For sequencing input, CVID and control samples contributed equivalent amounts of genomic DNA. For every sample, a 60 bp segment covering the rearranged TCRbeta CDR3 region was amplified and then sequenced. TCRbeta amplification used the immunoSEQ assay, a bias-corrected multiplex PCR with high-throughput sequencing. The paper's processing steps were these. Every unique nucleotide sequence counted as a clone and was annotated with V, D and J genes, copy number and frequency. Sequences were labeled productive if in frame, and non-productive if out of frame or containing stop codons. As previously described, Shannon's entropy was used to calculate clonality. Mean CDR3 Kyte-Doolittle hydropathy was derived from the predicted amino acid sequences of productive clones. Scaled V gene usage was hierarchically clustered using Manhattan distance and complete linkage with the R hclust function. To assess clone sharing by CDR3 amino acid sequence, 12 repertoires per group were resampled over 100 rounds. The repertoires were searched for around 70 published EBV-specific and roughly 240 published CMV-specific TCRbeta sequences. A couple of CVID samples yielding fewer than 10,000 sequences were excluded from analysis, leaving more than 35 CVID repertoires. The table was pulled from immuneACCESS by TCRdb, which kept in-frame rearrangements only. Such tables lose some clones; where checked, under half of the loss comes from unresolved V genes, and the rest has no known cause. V and J calls and clone size are copied from that table; D and trimming were computed from the DNA. The sample comprises some 11,000 clones, and every one was counted more than once. Roughly 6.9% of the sample is held by the ten biggest clonotypes.

The cysteine opens and the phenylalanine closes a CDR3 of 16 amino acids. The DNA covers only part of the CDR3, 39 bases in frame from base 1. V and J are trimmed by 6 bases and 8 bases, and the gene matches miss 12 bases of the junction. CDR1 and CDR2 are read off the germline V gene (reference sequence) as LNHDA and SQIVND. Sequenced input: peripheral blood mononuclear cells. The chain is encoded by TRBV19 joined to TRBJ1-4; the central 10 bases match TRBD1. This TCR derives from a human donor with common variable immunodeficiency. The part of the CDR3 DNA that was read is TGTGCCAGTAGCATGGTGACAGGGGGCGGGCTGGAAAAA. This gives the protein CASSMVTGGGLEK. The CDR3 in its entirety is CASSMVTGGGLEKLFF.